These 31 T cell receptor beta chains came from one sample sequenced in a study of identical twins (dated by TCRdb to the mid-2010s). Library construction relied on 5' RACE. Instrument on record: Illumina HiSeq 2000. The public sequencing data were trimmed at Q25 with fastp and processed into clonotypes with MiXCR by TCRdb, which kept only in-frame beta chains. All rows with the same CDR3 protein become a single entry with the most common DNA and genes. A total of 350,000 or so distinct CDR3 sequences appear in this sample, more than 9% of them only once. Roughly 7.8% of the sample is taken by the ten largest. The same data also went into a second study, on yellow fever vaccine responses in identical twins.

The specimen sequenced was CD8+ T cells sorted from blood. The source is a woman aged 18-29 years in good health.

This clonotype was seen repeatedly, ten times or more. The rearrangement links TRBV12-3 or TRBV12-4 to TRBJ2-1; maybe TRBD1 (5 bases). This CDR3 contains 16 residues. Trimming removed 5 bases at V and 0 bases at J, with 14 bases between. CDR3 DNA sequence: TGTGCCAGCAGTCCCTCGGACATCTTCTCCTACAATGAGCAGTTCTTC. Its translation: CASSPSDIFSYNEQFF.

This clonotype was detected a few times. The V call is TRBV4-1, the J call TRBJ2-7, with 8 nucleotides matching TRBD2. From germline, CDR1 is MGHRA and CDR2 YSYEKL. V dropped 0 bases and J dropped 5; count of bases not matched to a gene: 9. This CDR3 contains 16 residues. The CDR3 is CASSQDSVAGRDEQYF. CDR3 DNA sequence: TGCGCCAGCAGCCAAGATTCGGTAGCGGGAAGAGACGAGCAGTACTTC.

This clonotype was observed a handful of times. This chain's CDR3 is CASGTEGFVEQYF. The CDR3 DNA reads as TGTGCCAGTGGGACAGAGGGTTTTGTCGAGCAGTACTTC. The chain recombines TRBV12-3 or TRBV12-4 with TRBJ2-7, with 7 nucleotides matching TRBD1. The V gene end was trimmed by 9 bases and the J gene end by 6 bases; junction bases not matched to a gene: 11. The CDR3 totals 13 residues.

Written as DNA, the CDR3 is TGTGCCAGTAGTATAGATCGCGAGGGGTCAAGCGAGCAGTACTTC. Translating it yields CASSIDREGSSEQYF. This chain connects TRBV19 to TRBJ2-7, with D tentatively TRBD1 or TRBD2 (5 bases each). This CDR3 spans 15 amino acids. Trimming removed 0 bases at V and 6 bases at J, with 15 bases between. The germline V gene has CDR1 LNHDA and CDR2 SQIVND (reference sequence).

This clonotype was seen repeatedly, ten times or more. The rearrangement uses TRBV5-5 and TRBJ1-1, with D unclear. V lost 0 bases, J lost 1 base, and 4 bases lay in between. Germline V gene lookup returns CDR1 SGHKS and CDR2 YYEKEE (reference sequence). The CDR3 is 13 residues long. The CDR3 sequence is CASSLAENTEAFF. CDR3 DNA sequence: TGTGCCAGCAGCTTGGCGGAGAACACTGAAGCTTTCTTT.

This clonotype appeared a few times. CDR3 protein: CASSIRDRNTGELFF. CDR3 coding DNA: TGTGCCAGCAGCATCCGGGACAGAAACACCGGGGAGCTGTTTTTT. This chain joins TRBV7-9 and TRBJ2-2, with TRBD1 matching over 7 bases. Per germline, CDR1 SEHNR and CDR2 FQNEAQ (reference sequence). CDR3 size: 15 residues. V lost 5 bases and J lost 2; bases outside the gene matches: 5.

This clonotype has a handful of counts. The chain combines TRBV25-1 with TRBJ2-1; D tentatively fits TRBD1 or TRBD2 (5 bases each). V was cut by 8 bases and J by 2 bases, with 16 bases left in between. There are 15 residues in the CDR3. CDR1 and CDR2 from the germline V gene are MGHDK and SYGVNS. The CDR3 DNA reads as TGTGCCAGCGGAATTGGGGGAAGTGCCTACAATGAGCAGTTCTTC. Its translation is CASGIGGSAYNEQFF.

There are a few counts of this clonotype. CDR3 protein: CASSHSGREDQETQYF. CDR3 in DNA: TGTGCCAGCAGTCACTCGGGAAGGGAGGACCAAGAGACCCAGTACTTC. The V gene is TRBV28, the J gene TRBJ2-5; D may be TRBD2 (6 bases). This CDR3 spans 16 amino acids. The germline V gene encodes CDR1 MDHEN and CDR2 SYDVKM. Trimming removed 5 bases from V and 0 bases from J, with 16 bases in between. Combining the CDR3 with reference TRBV28 and TRBJ2-5 gives the whole variable domain DVKVTQSSRYLVKRTGEKVFLECVQDMDHENMFWYRQDPGLGLRLIYFSYDVKMKEKGDIPEGYSVSREKKERFSLILESASTNQTSMYLCASSHSGREDQETQYFGPGTRLLVL.

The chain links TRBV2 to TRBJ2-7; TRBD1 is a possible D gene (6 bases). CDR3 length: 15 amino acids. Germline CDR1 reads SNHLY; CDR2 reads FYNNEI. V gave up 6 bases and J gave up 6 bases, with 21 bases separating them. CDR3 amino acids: CASRPSGRGLGEQYF. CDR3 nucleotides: TGTGCCAGCAGGCCCTCGGGCAGGGGATTAGGCGAGCAGTACTTC. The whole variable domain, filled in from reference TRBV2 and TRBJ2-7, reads EPEVTQTPSHQVTQMGQEVILRCVPISNHLYFYWYRQILGQKVEFLVSFYNNEISEKSEIFDDQFSVERPDGSNFTLKIRSTKLEDSAMYFCASRPSGRGLGEQYFGPGTRLTVT.

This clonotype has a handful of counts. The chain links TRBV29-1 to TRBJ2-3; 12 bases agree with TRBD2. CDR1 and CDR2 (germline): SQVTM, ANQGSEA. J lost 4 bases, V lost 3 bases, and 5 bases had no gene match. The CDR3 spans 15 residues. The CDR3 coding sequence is TGCAGCGTTGACGAGACTAGCGGGAGACCAGATACGCAGTATTTT. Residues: CSVDETSGRPDTQYF.

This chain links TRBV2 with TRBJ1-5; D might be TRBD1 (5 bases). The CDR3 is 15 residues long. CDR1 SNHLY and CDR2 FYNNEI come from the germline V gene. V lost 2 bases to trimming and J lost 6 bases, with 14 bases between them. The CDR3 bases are TGTGCCAGCAGTGAATTTGTTAGGGGCCCTCAGCCCCAGCATTTT. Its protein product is CASSEFVRGPQPQHF. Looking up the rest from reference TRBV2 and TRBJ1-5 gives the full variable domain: EPEVTQTPSHQVTQMGQEVILRCVPISNHLYFYWYRQILGQKVEFLVSFYNNEISEKSEIFDDQFSVERPDGSNFTLKIRSTKLEDSAMYFCASSEFVRGPQPQHFGDGTRLSIL.

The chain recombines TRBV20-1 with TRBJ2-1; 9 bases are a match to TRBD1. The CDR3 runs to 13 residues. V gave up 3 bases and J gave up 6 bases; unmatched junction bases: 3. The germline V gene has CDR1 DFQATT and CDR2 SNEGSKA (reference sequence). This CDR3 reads CSASETGGNEQFF. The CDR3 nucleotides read TGCAGTGCTAGTGAGACAGGGGGCAATGAGCAGTTCTTC.

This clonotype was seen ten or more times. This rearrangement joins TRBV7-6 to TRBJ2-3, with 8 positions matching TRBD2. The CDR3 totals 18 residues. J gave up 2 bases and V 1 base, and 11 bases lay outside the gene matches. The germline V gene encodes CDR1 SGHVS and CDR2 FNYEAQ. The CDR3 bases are TGTGCCAGCAGCTTAGACCCCCCCCGGGGGGGCCCCACAGATACGCAGTATTTT. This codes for CASSLDPPRGGPTDTQYF.

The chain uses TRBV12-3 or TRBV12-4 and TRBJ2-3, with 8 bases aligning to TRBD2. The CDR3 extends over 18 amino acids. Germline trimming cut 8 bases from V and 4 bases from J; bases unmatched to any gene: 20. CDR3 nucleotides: TGTGCCAGCGGGTCCTGGCGGAAGGAGCGGGAGCAAGCAGATACGCAGTATTTT. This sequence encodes CASGSWRKEREQADTQYF.

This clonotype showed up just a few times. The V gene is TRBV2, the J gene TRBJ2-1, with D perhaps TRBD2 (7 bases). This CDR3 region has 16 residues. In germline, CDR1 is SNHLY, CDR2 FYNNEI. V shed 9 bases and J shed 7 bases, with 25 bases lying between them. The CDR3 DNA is TGTGCCAGAAAGGGGGAGGGCCTCCCCCTTTGGAATGAGCAGTTCTTC. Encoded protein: CARKGEGLPLWNEQFF.

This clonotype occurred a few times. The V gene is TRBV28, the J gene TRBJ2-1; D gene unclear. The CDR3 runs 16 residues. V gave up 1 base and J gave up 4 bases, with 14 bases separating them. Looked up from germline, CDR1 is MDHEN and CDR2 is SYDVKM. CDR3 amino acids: CASSLLGSPGYNEQFF. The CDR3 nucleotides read TGTGCCAGCAGTTTATTAGGGTCTCCCGGATACAATGAGCAGTTCTTC.

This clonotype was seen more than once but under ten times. The CDR3 protein is CASSEGTSGTYNEQFF. Written as DNA, the CDR3 is TGTGCCAGCAGTGAAGGGACTAGCGGGACCTACAATGAGCAGTTCTTC. The chain has TRBV6-1 and TRBJ2-1; 12 positions match TRBD2. V trimming: 1 base; J trimming: 2 bases; junction bases outside the gene matches: 0. The CDR3 totals 16 residues. CDR1 is MNHNS, CDR2 SASEGT, per germline.

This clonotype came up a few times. The CDR3 DNA is TGTGCCAGCAGTTATCAGGGATTAATGAACACTGAAGCTTTCTTT. It codes for CASSYQGLMNTEAFF. The gene calls are TRBV28 and TRBJ1-1; D may be TRBD1 (5 bases). The CDR3 has 15 residues. Trimming left V 4 bases short and J 0 bases short, with 12 bases between. CDR1 and CDR2 (germline): MDHEN, SYDVKM.

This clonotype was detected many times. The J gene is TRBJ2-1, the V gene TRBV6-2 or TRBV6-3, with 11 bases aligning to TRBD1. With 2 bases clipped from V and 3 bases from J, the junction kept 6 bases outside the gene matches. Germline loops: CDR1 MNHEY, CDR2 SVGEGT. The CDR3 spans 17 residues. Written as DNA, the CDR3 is TGTGCCAGCAGTTACCTTCGGACAGGGGGCCTCTACAATGAGCAGTTCTTC. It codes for CASSYLRTGGLYNEQFF.

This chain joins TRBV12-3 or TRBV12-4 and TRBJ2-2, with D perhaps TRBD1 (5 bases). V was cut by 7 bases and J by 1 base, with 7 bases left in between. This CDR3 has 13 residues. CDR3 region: CASKGVNTGELFF. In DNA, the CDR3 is TGTGCCAGCAAAGGGGTGAACACCGGGGAGCTGTTTTTT.

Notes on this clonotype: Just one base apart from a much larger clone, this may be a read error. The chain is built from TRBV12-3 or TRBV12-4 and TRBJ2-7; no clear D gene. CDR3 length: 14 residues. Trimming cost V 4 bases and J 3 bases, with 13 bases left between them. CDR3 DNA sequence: TGTGCCAGCAGTTCCCACCTCACAAACTACGAGCAGTACTTC. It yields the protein CASSSHLTNYEQYF.

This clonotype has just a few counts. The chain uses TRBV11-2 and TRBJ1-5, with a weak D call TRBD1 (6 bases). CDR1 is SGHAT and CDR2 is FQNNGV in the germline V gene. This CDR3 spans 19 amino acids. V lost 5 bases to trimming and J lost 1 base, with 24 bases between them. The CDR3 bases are TGTGCCAGCAGCCCTAGGGACAACCAAGTTTGGCGGAGCAATCAGCCCCAGCATTTT. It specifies CASSPRDNQVWRSNQPQHF.

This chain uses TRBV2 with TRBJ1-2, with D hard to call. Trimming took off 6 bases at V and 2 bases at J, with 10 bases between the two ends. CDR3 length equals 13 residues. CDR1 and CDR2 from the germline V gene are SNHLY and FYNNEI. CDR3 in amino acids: CASSDDGNYGYTF. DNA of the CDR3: TGTGCCAGCAGCGACGACGGAAACTATGGCTACACCTTC. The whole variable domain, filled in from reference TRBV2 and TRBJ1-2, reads EPEVTQTPSHQVTQMGQEVILRCVPISNHLYFYWYRQILGQKVEFLVSFYNNEISEKSEIFDDQFSVERPDGSNFTLKIRSTKLEDSAMYFCASSDDGNYGYTFGSGTRLTVV.

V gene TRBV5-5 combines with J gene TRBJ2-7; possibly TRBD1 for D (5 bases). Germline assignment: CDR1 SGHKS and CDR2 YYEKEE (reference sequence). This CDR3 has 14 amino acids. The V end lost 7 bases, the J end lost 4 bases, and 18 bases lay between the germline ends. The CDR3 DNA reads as TGTGCCAGCCGTCAAGTAGGGGCGGAGTACGAGCAGTACTTC. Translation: CASRQVGAEYEQYF.

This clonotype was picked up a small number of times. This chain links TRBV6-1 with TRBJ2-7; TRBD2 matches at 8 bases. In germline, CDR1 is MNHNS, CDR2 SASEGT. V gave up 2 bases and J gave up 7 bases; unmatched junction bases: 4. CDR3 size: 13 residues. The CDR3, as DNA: TGTGCCAGCAGTGAACATAGCGGGGAGGAGCAGTACGTC. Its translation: CASSEHSGEEQYV.

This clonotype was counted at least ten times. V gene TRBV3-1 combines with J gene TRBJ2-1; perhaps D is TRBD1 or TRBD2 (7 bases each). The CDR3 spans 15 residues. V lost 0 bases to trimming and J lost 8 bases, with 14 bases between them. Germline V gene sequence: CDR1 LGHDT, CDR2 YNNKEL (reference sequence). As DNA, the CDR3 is TGTGCCAGCAGCCAAGATCCAGGGGGGGGCGATGAGCAGTTCTTC. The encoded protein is CASSQDPGGGDEQFF.

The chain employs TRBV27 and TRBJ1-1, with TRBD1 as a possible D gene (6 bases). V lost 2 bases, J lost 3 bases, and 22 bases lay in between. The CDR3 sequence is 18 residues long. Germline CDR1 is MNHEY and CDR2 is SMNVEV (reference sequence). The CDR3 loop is CASSLAWTDNVWHTEAFF. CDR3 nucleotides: TGTGCCAGCAGTTTAGCCTGGACAGATAATGTTTGGCACACTGAAGCTTTCTTT.

The CDR3 coding sequence is TGTGCCAGCGCCCGAAAGAGGTTCGACGAGCAGTACTTC. Its protein is CASARKRFDEQYF. V and J are TRBV6-1 and TRBJ2-7; D unclear. Per the germline V gene, CDR1 is MNHNS and CDR2 is SASEGT. CDR3 length equals 13 residues. V lost 8 bases, J lost 5 bases, and 16 bases lay in between.

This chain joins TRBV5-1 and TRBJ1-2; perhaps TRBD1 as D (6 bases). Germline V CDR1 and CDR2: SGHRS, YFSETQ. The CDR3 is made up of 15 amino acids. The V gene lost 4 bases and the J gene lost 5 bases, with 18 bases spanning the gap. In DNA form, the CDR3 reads TGCGCCAGCAGCGGTTCAGGGGAGTGGGGGTATGGCTACACCTTC. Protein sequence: CASSGSGEWGYGYTF.

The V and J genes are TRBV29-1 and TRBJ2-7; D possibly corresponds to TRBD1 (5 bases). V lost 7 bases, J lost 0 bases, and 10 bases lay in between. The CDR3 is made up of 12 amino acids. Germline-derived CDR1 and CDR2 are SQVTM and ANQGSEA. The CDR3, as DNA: TGCAGCGCGGCCGACAGCTCCTACGAGCAGTACTTC. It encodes CSAADSSYEQYF.

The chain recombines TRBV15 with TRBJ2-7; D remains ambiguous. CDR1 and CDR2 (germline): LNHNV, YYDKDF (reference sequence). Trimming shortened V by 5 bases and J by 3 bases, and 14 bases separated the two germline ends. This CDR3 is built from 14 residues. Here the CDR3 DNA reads TGTGCCACCAGCTGGGCAGGTGGATTCTACGAGCAGTACGTC. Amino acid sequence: CATSWAGGFYEQYV.